The next 8 T cell receptor beta chains were all read from a single sample in a study of blood T cell repertoires in COVID-19. Profiled with immunoSEQ multiplex PCR; TCRdb holds only in-frame clones, not every one. In the table there are over 120,000 clones, approximately 78% of which are singletons. Source material: PBMCs or T cells enriched from blood (not recorded which). Receptors were obtained from a woman aged 45-65 years who had recovered from COVID-19.

The J gene is TRBJ2-1, the V gene TRBV29-1; 15 bases line up with TRBD2. CDR1 is SQVTM, CDR2 ANQGSEA, per germline. V trimming: 8 bases; J trimming: 3 bases; junction bases outside the gene matches: 5. This CDR3 region has 15 residues. The CDR3 DNA is TGCAGCACCCGGACTAGCGGGGGGGTCTACAATGAGCAGTTCTTC. Its translation is CSTRTSGGVYNEQFF.

The chain has TRBV19 and TRBJ1-6, with TRBD1 matching 7 bases. Trimming cost V 4 bases and J 7 bases; bases outside gene matches: 7. The CDR3 extends over 15 amino acids. CDR1 is LNHDA and CDR2 is SQIVND in the germline V gene (reference sequence). The CDR3 protein is CASSTPDRMNSPLHF. The CDR3 DNA follows: TGTGCCAGTAGTACCCCGGACAGGATGAATTCACCCCTCCACTTT. The variable domain in full, completed from reference TRBV19 and TRBJ1-6, reads DGGITQSPKYLFRKEGQNVTLSCEQNLNHDAMYWYRQDPGQGLRLIYYSQIVNDFQKGDIAEGYSVSREKKESFPLTVTSAQKNPTAFYLCASSTPDRMNSPLHFGNGTRLTVT.

V is TRBV18 and J is TRBJ1-1, with 8 bases identical to TRBD1. Germline V CDR1 and CDR2: KGHSH, LQKENI. This CDR3 contains 15 residues. J gave up 3 bases and V 6 bases, and 9 bases lay outside the gene matches. CDR3 nucleotides: TGTGCCAGCTCTCCGGAGACAGGGGCCTACACTGAAGCTTTCTTT. Amino acids: CASSPETGAYTEAFF. The complete variable domain, with remaining parts taken from reference TRBV18 and TRBJ1-1, reads NAGVMQNPRHLVRRRGQEARLRCSPMKGHSHVYWYRQLPEEGLKFMVYLQKENIIDESGMPKERFSAEFPKEGPSILRIQQVVRGDSAAYFCASSPETGAYTEAFFGQGTRLTVV.

The rearrangement joins TRBV28 to TRBJ1-2; D is perhaps TRBD1 (5 bases). Looked up from germline, CDR1 is MDHEN and CDR2 is SYDVKM. Trimming cost V 8 bases and J 0 bases, with 13 bases left between them. The length of the CDR3 is 14 residues. CDR3 sequence (DNA): TGTGCCAGCCAAACAGGTTTAGCTAACTATGGCTACACCTTC. Amino acids: CASQTGLANYGYTF.

A single count supports this clone. The rearrangement joins TRBV27 to TRBJ1-2, with 9 bases matching TRBD1. J lost 7 bases, V lost 5 bases, and 8 bases had no gene match. From germline, CDR1 is MNHEY and CDR2 SMNVEV (reference sequence). CDR3 length: 14 residues. The CDR3 loop reads CASSRRDRALGYTF. The CDR3, as DNA: TGTGCCAGCAGTCGAAGGGACAGGGCCCTTGGCTACACCTTC.

V gene TRBV5-4 combines with J gene TRBJ1-2; D unresolved. CDR1 and CDR2 from the germline V gene are SGHNT and YYREEE (reference sequence). The CDR3 loop spans 14 amino acids. Trimming removed 6 bases from V and 0 bases from J, with 12 bases in between. The CDR3 coding sequence is TGTGCCAGCACCCTAGGTTCGGCTAACTATGGCTACACCTTC. It codes for CASTLGSANYGYTF.

J is TRBJ2-2 and V is TRBV6-6; D gene unclear. The V gene's germline CDR1 is MNHNY and CDR2 SVGAGI (reference sequence). CDR3 length equals 11 residues. Trimming shortened V by 6 bases and J by 7 bases, and 6 bases separated the two germline ends. CDR3 DNA: TGTGCCAGCAGGGTTAGCGGGGAGCTGTTTTTT. This codes for CASRVSGELFF.

The CDR3 region has the DNA TGTGCCAGCAGCCTTAGCCTCGGGGGCCAAGAGACCCAGTACTTC. It specifies CASSLSLGGQETQYF. V and J are TRBV7-7 and TRBJ2-5; D may be TRBD2 (6 bases). V lost 5 bases to trimming and J lost 1 base, with 14 bases between them. The CDR3 consists of 15 residues. Looked up from germline, CDR1 is SSHAT and CDR2 is FNYEAQ (reference sequence). Filled out from reference TRBV7-7 and TRBJ2-5, the complete variable domain reads GAGVSQSPRYKVTKRGQDVTLRCDPISSHATLYWYQQALGQGPEFLTYFNYEAQPDKSGLPSDRFSAERPEGSISTLTIQRTEQRDSAMYRCASSLSLGGQETQYFGPGTRLLVL.